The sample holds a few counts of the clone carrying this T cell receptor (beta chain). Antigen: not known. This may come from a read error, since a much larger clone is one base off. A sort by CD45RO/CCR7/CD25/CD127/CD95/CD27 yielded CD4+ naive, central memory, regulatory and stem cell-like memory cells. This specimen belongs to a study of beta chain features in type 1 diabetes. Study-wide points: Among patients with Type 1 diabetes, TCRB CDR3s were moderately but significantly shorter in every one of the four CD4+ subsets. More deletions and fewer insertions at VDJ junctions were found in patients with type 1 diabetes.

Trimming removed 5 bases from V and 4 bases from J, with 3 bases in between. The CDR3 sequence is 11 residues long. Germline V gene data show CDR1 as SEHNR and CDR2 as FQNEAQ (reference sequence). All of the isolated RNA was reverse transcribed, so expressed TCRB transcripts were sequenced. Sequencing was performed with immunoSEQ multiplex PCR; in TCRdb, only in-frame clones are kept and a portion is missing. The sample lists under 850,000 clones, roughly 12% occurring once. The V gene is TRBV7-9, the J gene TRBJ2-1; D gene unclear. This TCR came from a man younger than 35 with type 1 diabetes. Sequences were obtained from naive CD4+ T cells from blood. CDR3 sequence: CASSEYNEQFF. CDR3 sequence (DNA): TGTGCCAGCAGCGAGTACAATGAGCAGTTCTTC.